Listed below are T cell receptor beta chains from one sample, sequenced in a study of CD8 T cells in ankylosing spondylitis. TCRdb redid the calling of the 5' RACE reads with MiXCR, one entry per CDR3 protein. Of a few hundred thousand distinct CDR3 sequences in the sample, about 24% were seen once. Sample: blood, either unsorted or a sorted T cell fraction (not recorded which). All receptors derive from a male donor with ankylosing spondylitis or in good health (not recorded which). The conserved cysteine and the conserved F or W are not part of the CDR3 here.

V	J	CDR3
TRBV12-3/TRBV12-4	TRBJ1-2	ASSPEAGGAGYGYT
TRBV20-1	TRBJ2-6	SASNTGTGASGANVLT
TRBV6-6	TRBJ2-5	ASSGLAGKETQY
TRBV6-5	TRBJ1-1	ASSYEAYTEAF
TRBV6-1	TRBJ2-1	ASLNRDSSYNEQF
TRBV3-1	TRBJ1-3	ASSLRDAGNTIY
TRBV11-2	TRBJ2-1	ASSSTYINNEQF
TRBV20-1	TRBJ1-5	SARAGQGHMPQH
TRBV7-2	TRBJ2-3	ASTSRDFTDTQY
TRBV6-1	TRBJ2-7	ASIVPGTYEQY
TRBV20-1	TRBJ2-5	SHSGQGETQY
TRBV20-1	TRBJ1-1	SALGGAGTEAF
TRBV20-1	TRBJ1-5	SARDLRGSQPQH
TRBV23-1	TRBJ2-7	ASSRSPGFHGEQY
TRBV12-3/TRBV12-4	TRBJ2-2	ASSLWGGGGELF
TRBV6-5	TRBJ1-1	ASSSQLRDEAF
TRBV7-2	TRBJ2-3	ASSLGTPSTDTQY
TRBV12-3/TRBV12-4	TRBJ1-1	ASSFESTAQAF
TRBV12-3/TRBV12-4	TRBJ1-2	ASSLEGLPNYGYT
TRBV4-1	TRBJ2-5	ASSQDGRVEEETQY
TRBV12-3/TRBV12-4	TRBJ1-2	ASSFGYT
TRBV6-6	TRBJ2-7	ATRGSRIGPKY
TRBV29-1	TRBJ1-1	SVERGSTEAF
TRBV5-1	TRBJ2-7	ASRGDKGPLTEQY
TRBV12-3/TRBV12-4	TRBJ2-7	ASSLRLAGGHYEQY
TRBV12-3/TRBV12-4	TRBJ2-5	ASSFGARREETQY
TRBV12-3/TRBV12-4	TRBJ2-1	ASGILALNEQF
TRBV20-1	TRBJ2-7	SARIAGGFYEQY
TRBV3-1	TRBJ2-3	AAGGGTDTQY
TRBV11-2	TRBJ1-1	ASSLQGGMNTEAF
TRBV20-1	TRBJ2-7	SASRTSGVYEQY
TRBV28	TRBJ1-1	ASPLGRGNTEAF
TRBV25-1	TRBJ2-1	ASSVVDEQF
TRBV29-1	TRBJ2-5	STASLIETQY
TRBV7-2	TRBJ1-1	ASRTMGTEAF
TRBV20-1	TRBJ1-4	SALLNENEKLF
TRBV6-1	TRBJ1-5	ATSGQKNQPQH
TRBV11-1	TRBJ2-6	ASSPGTGIASGANVLT
TRBV12-3/TRBV12-4	TRBJ2-7	ASSQRQVEQY
TRBV29-1	TRBJ2-6	SVERYGANVLT
TRBV10-3	TRBJ2-5	AIMSQVGETQY
TRBV10-3	TRBJ2-1	ATTSGYNEQF